This is a list of T cell receptor beta chains from one sample in a study of CD8 T cells in ankylosing spondylitis. TCRdb re-derived calls from the 5' RACE reads in MiXCR, one entry per CDR3 protein. The sample carries hundreds of thousands of distinct CDR3 sequences, over 15% recorded once. The sequenced material came from blood, either unsorted or a sorted T cell fraction (not recorded which). Receptors originate from a male donor with ankylosing spondylitis. The CDR3 runs from the conserved cysteine through the conserved F or W. The order of the fields is V gene, clone size, J gene, D gene, CDR3 DNA, CDR3 protein. A D gene is named only where the DNA matches it firmly. The size field is filled for only some rows; it gives once, few, many or a size class.

v_gene: TRBV5-1
abundance: few
j_gene: TRBJ1-5
d_gene: -
CDR3nt: TGCGCCAGCAGCGTTGGCCCCCAGACTAGCAATCAGCCCCAGCATTTT
CDR3aa: CASSVGPQTSNQPQHF

v_gene: TRBV6-5
abundance: few
j_gene: TRBJ1-6
d_gene: TRBD1
CDR3nt: TGTGCCAGCAGTTACTTCTCCGGGACAGAATTCAAACCCCTCCACTTT
CDR3aa: CASSYFSGTEFKPLHF

v_gene: TRBV10-3
abundance: -
j_gene: TRBJ2-7
d_gene: TRBD1
CDR3nt: TGTGCCATCAGTTCCGGGACAGGGTACGAGCAGTACTTC
CDR3aa: CAISSGTGYEQYF

v_gene: TRBV12-3/TRBV12-4
abundance: many
j_gene: TRBJ1-3
d_gene: -
CDR3nt: TGTGCCAGCAGTTTTTCCGAAATCTGGCGAACTGGAAACACCATATATTTT
CDR3aa: CASSFSEIWRTGNTIYF

v_gene: TRBV6-2/TRBV6-3
abundance: -
j_gene: TRBJ2-1
d_gene: TRBD2
CDR3nt: TGTGCCAGCAGGTATAGCGGGAGGTTTTACAATGAGCAGTTCTTC
CDR3aa: CASRYSGRFYNEQFF

v_gene: TRBV5-5
abundance: -
j_gene: TRBJ1-2
d_gene: -
CDR3nt: TGTGCCAGCAGCTTGGTAGGGGGTAACTATGGCTACACCTTC
CDR3aa: CASSLVGGNYGYTF

v_gene: TRBV7-2
abundance: few
j_gene: TRBJ2-7
d_gene: TRBD1
CDR3nt: TGTGCCAGCAGCATGACAGGGGCCTCCTACGAGCAGTACTTC
CDR3aa: CASSMTGASYEQYF

v_gene: TRBV4-1
abundance: few
j_gene: TRBJ1-1
d_gene: TRBD1
CDR3nt: TGCGCCAGCAGCCGGGACAGGGTGAGGAACACTGAAGCTTTCTTT
CDR3aa: CASSRDRVRNTEAFF

v_gene: TRBV3-1
abundance: few
j_gene: TRBJ2-5
d_gene: TRBD2
CDR3nt: TGTGCCAGCAGCCCTAAGACTAGCGGGGGTGTCCAAGAGACCCAGTACTTC
CDR3aa: CASSPKTSGGVQETQYF

v_gene: TRBV19
abundance: many
j_gene: TRBJ2-3
d_gene: TRBD2
CDR3nt: TGTGCCAGTAAGGAGCGGGGGTACACAGATACGCAGTATTTT
CDR3aa: CASKERGYTDTQYF

v_gene: TRBV12-3/TRBV12-4
abundance: many
j_gene: TRBJ2-2
d_gene: TRBD1
CDR3nt: TGTGCCAGCAGTTTAGCAGGGACAGGGGCGGTCGGGGAGCTGTTTTTT
CDR3aa: CASSLAGTGAVGELFF

v_gene: TRBV12-3/TRBV12-4
abundance: many
j_gene: TRBJ2-1
d_gene: TRBD2
CDR3nt: TGTGCCAGCAGTTTATGGGGACTAGCGGGGGGGTTTTACAATGAGCAGTTCTTC
CDR3aa: CASSLWGLAGGFYNEQFF

v_gene: TRBV2
abundance: -
j_gene: TRBJ2-1
d_gene: TRBD1
CDR3nt: TGTGCCAGCAGTTGGGACAGGGTAGGAGATTACAATGAGCAGTTCTTC
CDR3aa: CASSWDRVGDYNEQFF

v_gene: TRBV20-1
abundance: -
j_gene: TRBJ1-4
d_gene: -
CDR3nt: TGCAGTGCTTCAATACGAGACTTGAATGAAAAACTGTTTTTT
CDR3aa: CSASIRDLNEKLFF

v_gene: TRBV20-1
abundance: -
j_gene: TRBJ2-3
d_gene: -
CDR3nt: TGCAGTGCTAGAGAGAGTCGGGGGACTAGCACAGATACGCAGTATTTT
CDR3aa: CSARESRGTSTDTQYF

v_gene: TRBV7-8
abundance: few
j_gene: TRBJ2-7
d_gene: -
CDR3nt: TGTGCCAGCAGCTTAATAGGGGGTAACTACGAGCAGTACTTC
CDR3aa: CASSLIGGNYEQYF

v_gene: TRBV14
abundance: -
j_gene: TRBJ2-5
d_gene: -
CDR3nt: TGTGCCAGCAGCTTGGACCGGGGGAAGATTTTGGAGACCCAGTACTTC
CDR3aa: CASSLDRGKILETQYF

v_gene: TRBV29-1
abundance: few
j_gene: TRBJ2-5
d_gene: TRBD1
CDR3nt: TGCAGCGTGAGGGGACAGGGCCAAGAGACCCAGTACTTC
CDR3aa: CSVRGQGQETQYF

v_gene: TRBV5-1
abundance: -
j_gene: TRBJ2-7
d_gene: -
CDR3nt: TGCGCCAGCAGCACCATGGACAGCCCGTCCGGGCAGTACTTC
CDR3aa: CASSTMDSPSGQYF

v_gene: TRBV20-1
abundance: few
j_gene: TRBJ2-7
d_gene: TRBD2
CDR3nt: TGCAGTGGGAACGGCGGGGGCTCCTACGAGCAGTACTTC
CDR3aa: CSGNGGGSYEQYF

v_gene: TRBV5-1
abundance: -
j_gene: TRBJ2-3
d_gene: TRBD2
CDR3nt: TGCGCCAGCAGGTATCCTAGCGGGGCGTTCACAGATACGCAGTATTTT
CDR3aa: CASRYPSGAFTDTQYF

v_gene: TRBV12-3/TRBV12-4
abundance: -
j_gene: TRBJ2-3
d_gene: TRBD2
CDR3nt: TGTGCCAGCAGTTCATATCTAGCGGGAGGGGATTTCACGCAGTATTTT
CDR3aa: CASSSYLAGGDFTQYF

v_gene: TRBV12-3/TRBV12-4
abundance: -
j_gene: TRBJ1-2
d_gene: -
CDR3nt: TGTGCCAGCAGTTCCCGAAACTATGGCTACACCTTC
CDR3aa: CASSSRNYGYTF

v_gene: TRBV4-1
abundance: -
j_gene: TRBJ2-7
d_gene: -
CDR3nt: TGCGCCAGCAGCCAGAGGGGGGACCCGACCTCCTACGAGCAGTACTTC
CDR3aa: CASSQRGDPTSYEQYF

v_gene: TRBV28
abundance: few
j_gene: TRBJ2-7
d_gene: -
CDR3nt: TGTGCCAGCAGCCTCAAGGGAATCGACTACGAGCAGTACTTC
CDR3aa: CASSLKGIDYEQYF

v_gene: TRBV6-5
abundance: -
j_gene: TRBJ1-4
d_gene: TRBD1
CDR3nt: TGTGCCAGCAGTTACTCGAGAGGGACAGGGGGTGAAAAACTGTTTTTT
CDR3aa: CASSYSRGTGGEKLFF

v_gene: TRBV11-2
abundance: few
j_gene: TRBJ2-1
d_gene: -
CDR3nt: TGTGCCAGCAGCCCACTCGGAAACTCCTACAATGAGCAGTTCTTC
CDR3aa: CASSPLGNSYNEQFF

v_gene: TRBV5-1
abundance: few
j_gene: TRBJ2-1
d_gene: TRBD2
CDR3nt: TGCGCCAGCAGCCCCAATAGCGGGAGTAAGTGGAATGAGCAGTTCTTC
CDR3aa: CASSPNSGSKWNEQFF

v_gene: TRBV5-1
abundance: few
j_gene: TRBJ2-1
d_gene: -
CDR3nt: TGCGCCAGCAGCGCAAGACGGTGGGGGTCAGGGGATAACCGACCTTACAATGAGCAGTTCTTC
CDR3aa: CASSARRWGSGDNRPYNEQFF

v_gene: TRBV6-1
abundance: many
j_gene: TRBJ1-1
d_gene: TRBD1
CDR3nt: TGTGCCAGCAGTGTGACAGGGAGTTGGACTGAAGCTTTCTTT
CDR3aa: CASSVTGSWTEAFF

v_gene: TRBV20-1
abundance: few
j_gene: TRBJ2-1
d_gene: -
CDR3nt: TGCAGTGCTAGAGATAGGATTGGCTATTACAATGAGCAGTTCTTC
CDR3aa: CSARDRIGYYNEQFF

v_gene: TRBV30
abundance: -
j_gene: TRBJ1-5
d_gene: TRBD1
CDR3nt: TGTGCCTGGACCACCGGGACAGGGGCCGCGGCGCCCCAGCATTTT
CDR3aa: CAWTTGTGAAAPQHF

v_gene: TRBV28
abundance: few
j_gene: TRBJ1-1
d_gene: TRBD1
CDR3nt: TGTGCCAGCAGTGACAGGGGGCGAGCCTTCTTT
CDR3aa: CASSDRGRAFF

v_gene: TRBV28
abundance: once
j_gene: TRBJ2-1
d_gene: -
CDR3nt: TGTGCCAGCAGTTTTCCAGGGATTGGGAATGAGCAGTTCTTC
CDR3aa: CASSFPGIGNEQFF

v_gene: TRBV11-2
abundance: -
j_gene: TRBJ2-1
d_gene: -
CDR3nt: TGTGCCAGCAGCTTAGAGGAAGGGTTAGCAGCCTTTGAGCAGTTCTTC
CDR3aa: CASSLEEGLAAFEQFF

v_gene: TRBV25-1
abundance: -
j_gene: TRBJ1-6
d_gene: -
CDR3nt: TGTGCCAGCAGTGTACGAGGAGTTAATAATTCACCCCTCCACTTT
CDR3aa: CASSVRGVNNSPLHF

v_gene: TRBV6-4
abundance: -
j_gene: TRBJ2-4
d_gene: -
CDR3nt: TGTGCCAGCAGCAAACCACAGCCCAAAGCCAAAAACATTCAGTACTTC
CDR3aa: CASSKPQPKAKNIQYF

v_gene: TRBV3-1
abundance: few
j_gene: TRBJ1-6
d_gene: -
CDR3nt: TGTGCCAGCAGCCAAATGGGGGCAGGGAGTTCACCCCTCCACTTT
CDR3aa: CASSQMGAGSSPLHF

v_gene: TRBV7-9
abundance: few
j_gene: TRBJ2-4
d_gene: -
CDR3nt: TGTGCCAGCAGCCAAGGTGGAGACAAAAACATTCAGTACTTC
CDR3aa: CASSQGGDKNIQYF

v_gene: TRBV7-2
abundance: many
j_gene: TRBJ2-3
d_gene: TRBD2
CDR3nt: TGTGCCAGCAGCACGTCCGGGACGACGGGACTAGCGGGGGGGCGTAGTAAAGATACGCAGTATTTT
CDR3aa: CASSTSGTTGLAGGRSKDTQYF

v_gene: TRBV6-1
abundance: few
j_gene: TRBJ1-5
d_gene: -
CDR3nt: TGTGCCAGCAGGGGACGGTTTAGCAATCAGCCCCAGCATTTT
CDR3aa: CASRGRFSNQPQHF